The 27 T cell receptor beta chains reported below all come from one sample, sequenced in a study of T cells after yellow fever vaccination. One entry per CDR3 protein results from TCRdb running MiXCR on the 5' RACE reads. This table has 250,000 to 350,000 distinct CDR3 sequences, under 9% appearing once. The source was CD4+ T cells sorted from PBMCs, collected 5 days after the yellow fever booster vaccination. These receptors were obtained from a man aged 18 to 29 who received the YFV17D yellow fever vaccine.

The rearrangement links TRBV7-2 to TRBJ1-2; no firm D call. Per germline, CDR1 SGHTA and CDR2 FQGNSA. There are 12 residues in the CDR3. The V end lost 4 bases, the J end lost 7 bases, and 10 bases lay between the germline ends. In DNA form, the CDR3 reads TGTGCCAGCAGCTATGAGATCGGTGGCTACACCTTC. Protein product: CASSYEIGGYTF.

Regarding this clonotype: Just one base apart from a much larger clone, this may be a read error. The conserved closing phenylalanine or tryptophan is absent in this CDR3, likely reflecting a read error. The rearrangement joins TRBV7-8 to TRBJ2-5; weak D call: TRBD2 (5 bases). With 6 bases removed from V and 4 bases from J, the gap between germline ends came to 12 bases. Germline CDR1 and CDR2: SGHVS and FQNEAQ. This CDR3 comprises 13 residues. The CDR3 is CASRIRGGETQYS. Here the CDR3 DNA reads TGTGCCAGCAGAATCCGGGGTGGAGAGACCCAGTACTCC.

This clonotype was recorded many times. The V call is TRBV7-2, the J call TRBJ2-1, with 15 bases that match TRBD2. The ends lost 5 bases at V and 5 bases at J; junction bases unmatched: 4. Per the germline V gene, CDR1 is SGHTA and CDR2 is FQGNSA. This CDR3 contains 16 residues. CDR3 sequence (DNA): TGTGCCAGCAGCCAATGGACTAGCGGGGGGGACAATGAGCAGTTCTTC. Its translation: CASSQWTSGGDNEQFF. Looking up the rest from reference TRBV7-2 and TRBJ2-1 gives the full variable domain: GAGVSQSPSNKVTEKGKDVELRCDPISGHTALYWYRQSLGQGLEFLIYFQGNSAPDKSGLPSDRFSAERTGGSVSTLTIQRTQQEDSAVYLCASSQWTSGGDNEQFFGPGTRLTVL.

The CDR3 bases are TGTGCCAGCACTAGACAGGGAAATCAGCCCCAGCATTTT. Translating it yields CASTRQGNQPQHF. The chain links TRBV2 to TRBJ1-5; 7 bases map to TRBD1. V shed 7 bases, J shed 4 bases, and the junction held 4 bases outside the gene matches. Germline values: CDR1 SNHLY, CDR2 FYNNEI. The CDR3 is made up of 13 amino acids.

This clonotype has only a few counts. The chain uses TRBV9 and TRBJ2-1; 10 positions agree with TRBD2. The germline CDR1 and CDR2 sequences are SGDLS and YYNGEE. The CDR3 loop spans 15 amino acids. The junction had 7 bases not matched to a gene; V was cut back by 3 bases and J by 7 bases. CDR3 amino acids: CASSGGTSALNEQFF. The CDR3 DNA reads as TGTGCCAGCAGCGGGGGGACTAGCGCCTTAAATGAGCAGTTCTTC. The variable domain in full, with the rest retrieved from reference TRBV9 and TRBJ2-1, is DSGVTQTPKHLITATGQRVTLRCSPRSGDLSVYWYQQSLDQGLQFLIQYYNGEERAKGNILERFSAQQFPDLHSELNLSSLELGDSALYFCASSGGTSALNEQFFGPGTRLTVL.

This chain joins TRBV5-1 and TRBJ2-6; 12 bases agree with TRBD1. Germline V gene lookup returns CDR1 SGHRS and CDR2 YFSETQ. This CDR3 has 18 residues. V shed 6 bases, J shed 2 bases, and the junction held 9 bases outside the gene matches. The DNA of the CDR3 is TGCGCCAGCAACGCGGCCGGGACAGGGGGCGCTGGGGCCAACGTCCTGACTTTC. It encodes CASNAAGTGGAGANVLTF.

The J gene is TRBJ2-5, the V gene TRBV6-5; D unclear. This CDR3 region has 14 residues. Trimming left V 6 bases short and J 0 bases short, with 11 bases between. Germline lookup yields CDR1 MNHEY and CDR2 SVGAGI. CDR3 sequence: CASSHVRDQETQYF. CDR3 bases: TGTGCCAGCAGCCATGTCCGGGACCAAGAGACCCAGTACTTC.

This clonotype showed up just a few times. V usage is TRBV6-5 and J usage is TRBJ1-3; a weak D match, TRBD1 (6 bases). Per the germline V gene, CDR1 is MNHEY and CDR2 is SVGAGI. The CDR3 extends over 16 amino acids. V lost 0 bases to trimming and J lost 0 bases, with 9 bases between them. In nucleotides, the CDR3 is TGTGCCAGCAGTTACTCATGGACAGCCTCTGGAAACACCATATATTTT. Its translation is CASSYSWTASGNTIYF.

This clonotype was seen at least ten times. The V call is TRBV5-1, the J call TRBJ2-1; D not resolved. Trimming stripped 0 bases from V and 2 bases from J, with 3 bases between. CDR1 is SGHRS and CDR2 is YFSETQ in the germline V gene. The CDR3 loop spans 13 amino acids. CDR3 protein: CASSLVAYNEQFF. The CDR3, as DNA: TGCGCCAGCAGCTTGGTTGCCTACAATGAGCAGTTCTTC.

In its sample, this clonotype was seen a few times. The gene calls are TRBV11-2 and TRBJ2-4; TRBD2 matches 8 bases. V lost 5 bases and J lost 0; bases outside the gene matches: 9. This CDR3 region has 17 residues. Germline V gives CDR1 SGHAT, CDR2 FQNNGV. The CDR3 DNA reads TGTGCCAGCAGCCAGAATCGGGGGGGGCTAGCCAAAAACATTCAGTACTTC. Protein: CASSQNRGGLAKNIQYF. Based on the CDR3 plus reference TRBV11-2 and TRBJ2-4, the full variable domain is EAGVAQSPRYKIIEKRQSVAFWCNPISGHATLYWYQQILGQGPKLLIQFQNNGVVDDSQLPKDRFSAERLKGVDSTLKIQPAKLEDSAVYLCASSQNRGGLAKNIQYFGAGTRLSVL.

This clonotype was observed a handful of times. The chain carries TRBV3-1 and TRBJ2-1; maybe TRBD2 (5 bases). The germline V gene encodes CDR1 LGHDT and CDR2 YNNKEL (reference sequence). Trimming removed 3 bases from V and 5 bases from J, with 8 bases in between. The CDR3 loop spans 13 amino acids. The CDR3 loop is CASSHSGNNEQFF. CDR3 sequence (DNA): TGTGCCAGCAGCCATTCGGGGAACAATGAGCAGTTCTTC.

This clonotype showed up many times. The chain joins TRBV9 to TRBJ1-6; no firm D call. There are 14 residues in the CDR3. Per the germline V gene, CDR1 is SGDLS and CDR2 is YYNGEE. The V end was cut by 1 base, the J end by 9 bases, with 11 bases between. The CDR3 sequence: CASSVTRQASPLHF. The DNA of the CDR3 is TGTGCCAGCAGCGTAACTCGGCAGGCTTCACCCCTCCACTTT.

This clonotype was counted only a few times. The chain uses TRBV19 and TRBJ2-7; either TRBD1 or TRBD2 may supply D (5 bases each). CDR1 LNHDA and CDR2 SQIVND come from the germline V gene (reference sequence). This CDR3 has 14 residues. V was cut by 3 bases and J by 2 bases, with 11 bases left in between. CDR3: CASSIPGTTYEQYF. DNA for the CDR3: TGTGCCAGTAGTATCCCAGGGACCACCTACGAGCAGTACTTC.

This clonotype was detected a few times. The V gene is TRBV7-3, the J gene TRBJ2-3, with a tentative D call TRBD2 (7 bases). In germline, CDR1 is SGHTA, CDR2 FQGTGA. The CDR3 consists of 19 residues. V was pared by 2 bases and J by 4 bases, with 25 bases between. Written as DNA, the CDR3 is TGTGCCAGCAGCTTAGAGGAGGGGGGGCGTTACTTACGGGCAGATACGCAGTATTTT. Encoded protein: CASSLEEGGRYLRADTQYF.

This clonotype was detected only a few times. The CDR3 coding sequence is TGTGCCTGGAGTGTACGGGGACAGGGAAATTACTACTTC. Translating it yields CAWSVRGQGNYYF. V usage is TRBV30 and J usage is TRBJ2-7, with 9 bases aligning to TRBD1. V gave up 0 bases and J gave up 13 bases; unmatched junction bases: 10. The V gene's germline CDR1 is GTSNPN and CDR2 SVGIG (reference sequence). CDR3 length equals 13 residues.

This clonotype was observed many times. V gene TRBV5-4 combines with J gene TRBJ2-1, with 8 bases fitting TRBD1. This CDR3 has 16 residues. Unmatched junction bases numbered 10, after V lost 1 base and J lost 7 bases. CDR1 SGHNT and CDR2 YYREEE come from the germline V gene (reference sequence). CDR3 nucleotide sequence: TGTGCCAGCAGCTTGCGCGCGGACAGGGTCCGGAATGAGCAGTTCTTC. Its protein product is CASSLRADRVRNEQFF.

This clonotype was seen a few times. This sequence joins TRBV12-5 and TRBJ2-7; TRBD1 aligns across 7 bases. The CDR3 consists of 16 residues. The V and J ends lost 0 bases and 3 bases, in that order; junction bases with no gene match: 8. Per the germline V gene, CDR1 is LGHNT and CDR2 is FRNRAP. CDR3 protein: CASGLVVHRGRYEQYF. The CDR3 region has the DNA TGTGCTAGTGGTTTGGTGGTCCACAGGGGTCGCTACGAGCAGTACTTC.

This clonotype was detected only a few times. This chain connects TRBV5-6 to TRBJ2-5; D might be TRBD1 (5 bases). The CDR3 sequence is 13 residues long. Germline CDR1 is SGHDT and CDR2 is YYEEEE. Trimming took 2 bases from V and 5 from J, leaving 10 bases between them. The CDR3 DNA reads TGTGCCAGCAGCTTCAGGACATATGAGACCCAGTACTTC. Its translation: CASSFRTYETQYF.

This clonotype was picked up a small number of times. The chain links TRBV12-3 or TRBV12-4 to TRBJ2-1; D remains unclear. The CDR3 is 15 amino acids. The V end was cut by 5 bases, the J end by 6 bases, with 17 bases between. In DNA, the CDR3 is TGTGCCAGCAGTCCCCAGGACCCATCGATCAATGAGCAGTTCTTC. This encodes CASSPQDPSINEQFF.

The chain couples TRBV9 to TRBJ1-5; 9 bases map to TRBD1. After removal of 0 bases from V and 4 bases from J, the junction contained 8 bases not matched to a gene. This CDR3 spans 17 amino acids. Germline CDR1 reads SGDLS; CDR2 reads YYNGEE. CDR3 sequence: CASSVGSGQGRNQPQHF. Written as DNA, the CDR3 is TGTGCCAGCAGCGTAGGATCGGGACAGGGAAGAAATCAGCCCCAGCATTTT.

This clonotype was seen only a few times. The chain joins TRBV3-1 to TRBJ1-6; maybe TRBD1 (5 bases). Germline CDR1 and CDR2: LGHDT and YNNKEL (reference sequence). The CDR3 sequence is 12 residues long. The V gene lost 4 bases and the J gene lost 7 bases, with 5 bases spanning the gap. CDR3 sequence: CASSRQNSPLHF. CDR3 coding DNA: TGTGCCAGCAGCCGACAGAATTCACCCCTCCACTTT. Together with reference TRBV3-1 and TRBJ1-6, the CDR3 gives the full variable domain: DTAVSQTPKYLVTQMGNDKSIKCEQNLGHDTMYWYKQDSKKFLKIMFSYNNKELIINETVPNRFSPKSPDKAHLNLHINSLELGDSAVYFCASSRQNSPLHFGNGTRLTVT.

This clonotype was seen a handful of times. V and J are TRBV7-2 and TRBJ1-4; 7 positions match TRBD1. The CDR3 spans 15 residues. V gave up 5 bases and J gave up 4 bases; unmatched junction bases: 7. Germline V gene lookup returns CDR1 SGHTA and CDR2 FQGNSA. The CDR3 here is CASSHGDRDNEKLFF. The CDR3 DNA is TGTGCCAGCAGCCATGGGGACAGAGATAATGAAAAACTGTTTTTT.

This rearrangement joins TRBV29-1 to TRBJ2-3, with D uncertain. The CDR3 loop spans 12 amino acids. Germline loops: CDR1 SQVTM, CDR2 ANQGSEA. Trimming removed 5 bases at V and 2 bases at J, with 8 bases between. CDR3 sequence reads: CSVRWDTDTQYF. CDR3 nucleotides: TGCAGCGTTAGGTGGGACACAGATACGCAGTATTTT.

In this sample, this clonotype turned up a few times. This chain uses TRBV7-8 with TRBJ1-4; tentative D call: TRBD1 (5 bases). Trimming took off 2 bases at V and 4 bases at J, with 14 bases between the two ends. CDR3 size: 16 residues. Germline CDR1 SGHVS, CDR2 FQNEAQ. The chain's CDR3 is CASSLNSPQDNEKLFF. In DNA form, the CDR3 reads TGTGCCAGCAGCTTAAATTCCCCACAGGATAATGAAAAACTGTTTTTT.

The table lists this clonotype with many counts. This sequence joins TRBV12-3 or TRBV12-4 and TRBJ1-2; no clear D gene. The length of the CDR3 is 14 residues. Between the trimmed V and J ends, which lost 0 bases and 5 bases, there was a span of 10 bases. Here the CDR3 DNA reads TGTGCCAGCAGTTTAGCCCTGACCCAATATGGCTACACCTTC. Protein sequence: CASSLALTQYGYTF.

In its sample, this clonotype was seen a few times. This chain links TRBV6-6 with TRBJ2-3, with a weak D call TRBD1 (6 bases). CDR3 size: 14 residues. Germline V CDR1 and CDR2: MNHNY, SVGAGI (reference sequence). Trimming took off 5 bases at V and 4 bases at J, with 13 bases between the two ends. CDR3 sequence reads: CASSLQGGADTQYF. The DNA of the CDR3 is TGTGCCAGCAGTCTACAGGGTGGGGCAGATACGCAGTATTTT.

This chain uses TRBV4-3 with TRBJ1-2; the D is unclear. This CDR3 has 15 amino acids. The germline gives CDR1 LGHNA, CDR2 YSLEER. Trimming cost V 1 base and J 6 bases, with 15 bases left between them. The CDR3: CASSQVTPGDNGYTF. DNA of the CDR3: TGCGCCAGCAGCCAAGTAACCCCAGGAGATAATGGCTACACCTTC.